A few counts support the clone carrying this TCR beta chain. What it binds is not known. V lost 7 bases to trimming and J lost 0 bases, with 6 bases between them. Germline V gene sequence: CDR1 LNHDA, CDR2 SQIVND (reference sequence). The CDR3 loop spans 13 amino acids. In TCRdb, the reads were re-called with MiXCR into one record per CDR3 protein. The sample has 650,000 to 900,000 distinct CDR3 sequences, approximately 29% seen once; the top ten hold 12%. These data come from a study of T cell repertoires in cytomegalovirus infection. General study results and limits: Dominant in the ex vivo response were TCR beta clonotypes restricted by HLA-C and specific for CMV.

The specimen was cultured CD8+ T cells from PBMCs, collected from culture after CMV antigen stimulation. This receptor was taken from a human donor in good health (CMV status not recorded). Some clones in this sample may be carry-over from other donors' samples. V usage is TRBV19 and J usage is TRBJ2-2; possibly TRBD2 for D (6 bases). In DNA, the CDR3 is TGTGCCAGTACGGGGGCGAACACCGGGGAGCTGTTTTTT. Amino acids: CASTGANTGELFF.